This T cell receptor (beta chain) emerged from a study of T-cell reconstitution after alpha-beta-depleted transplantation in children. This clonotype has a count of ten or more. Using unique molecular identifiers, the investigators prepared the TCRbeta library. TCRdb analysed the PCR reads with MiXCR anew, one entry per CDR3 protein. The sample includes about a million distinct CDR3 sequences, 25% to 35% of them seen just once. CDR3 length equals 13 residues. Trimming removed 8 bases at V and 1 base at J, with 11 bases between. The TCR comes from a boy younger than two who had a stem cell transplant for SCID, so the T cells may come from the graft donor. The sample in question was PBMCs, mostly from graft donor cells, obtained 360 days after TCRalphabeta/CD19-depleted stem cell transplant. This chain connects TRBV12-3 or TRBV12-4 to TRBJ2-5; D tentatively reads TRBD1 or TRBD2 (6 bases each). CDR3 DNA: TGTGCCAGCGGGAAGGGGGGCCAAGAGACCCAGTACTTC. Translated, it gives CASGKGGQETQYF.